These 22 T cell receptor beta chains originate from one sample sequenced in a study of blood T cell repertoires in COVID-19. Profiled with immunoSEQ multiplex PCR; TCRdb holds only in-frame clones, not every one. In the table there are 220,000 or so clones, 84% of which are singletons. Sequenced: PBMCs or T cells enriched from blood (not recorded which). Receptors were obtained from a woman in her thirties or forties who had recovered from COVID-19.

This clone occurred once. The chain combines TRBV3-1 (or the pseudogene TRBV3-2) with TRBJ2-1, with 10 bases fitting TRBD2. Germline CDR1 and CDR2: LGHDT and YNNKEL (reference sequence). The CDR3 is 15 amino acids. V was pared by 0 bases and J by 9 bases, with 5 bases of the junction left unmatched. The CDR3 bases are TGTGCCAGCAGCCAAGAGCTAGCGGGAGTCGGTGAGCAGTTCTTC. Translation gives CASSQELAGVGEQFF.

This rearrangement joins TRBV20-1 to TRBJ1-2; D might be TRBD1 (5 bases). Trimming shortened V by 4 bases and J by 6 bases, and 9 bases separated the two germline ends. This CDR3 has 11 amino acids. Germline V gene data show CDR1 as DFQATT and CDR2 as SNEGSKA (reference sequence). The CDR3 bases are TGCAGTGCTACAGGGTATAATGGCTACACCTTC. It translates to CSATGYNGYTF.

The chain combines TRBV19 with TRBJ2-2; 8 bases fit TRBD1. V shed 5 bases, J shed 6 bases, and the junction held 2 bases outside the gene matches. The CDR3 extends over 13 amino acids. Germline CDR1 is LNHDA and CDR2 is SQIVND (reference sequence). CDR3 DNA: TGTGCCAGTAGTTCGGACAGGGCCGGGGAGCTGTTTTTT. Protein sequence: CASSSDRAGELFF.

This rearrangement joins TRBV19 to TRBJ1-4; the match to TRBD1 covers 7 bases. The CDR3 covers 13 residues. After removal of 4 bases from V and 5 bases from J, the junction contained 1 base not matched to a gene. CDR1 is LNHDA and CDR2 is SQIVND in the germline V gene (reference sequence). The CDR3 bases are TGTGCCAGTAGTACGGACAGGAATGAAAAACTGTTTTTT. Its translation is CASSTDRNEKLFF.

The chain joins TRBV6-2 or TRBV6-3 to TRBJ1-1; no clear D gene. V was clipped by 3 bases and J by 3 bases, with 17 bases between them. The CDR3 has 16 residues. The germline CDR1 and CDR2 sequences are MNHEY and SVGEGT. The CDR3 coding sequence is TGTGCCAGCAGTTATCCCCTGTATAGGCGGGACACTGAAGCTTTCTTT. Translated: CASSYPLYRRDTEAFF.

The rearrangement links TRBV2 to TRBJ1-1, with D possibly TRBD1 on 6 matching bases. The V and J ends lost 7 bases and 4 bases respectively, with 19 bases between them. Germline V lookup: CDR1 SNHLY, CDR2 FYNNEI. CDR3 length: 15 amino acids. The DNA of the CDR3 is TGTGCCAGCACCTTCGCTGGGGGCGTGGGCACTGAAGCTTTCTTT. This encodes CASTFAGGVGTEAFF.

This chain links TRBV14 with TRBJ2-1; 8 bases match TRBD2. Germline V gene sequence: CDR1 SGHDN, CDR2 FVKESK. The CDR3 extends over 13 amino acids. The trim removed 5 bases at V and 9 bases at J, leaving 6 bases unmatched. For the CDR3, the DNA is TGTGCCAGCAGCGTCGGACTAGCTACTGAGCAGTTCTTC. As protein: CASSVGLATEQFF.

The chain recombines TRBV19 with TRBJ2-3, with unresolved D. The CDR3 runs 15 residues. Germline-derived CDR1 and CDR2 are LNHDA and SQIVND (reference sequence). The germline V and J ends were trimmed by 1 base and 4 bases, with 12 bases remaining between them. CDR3 coding DNA: TGTGCCAGTAGTATAGTGAGCCTAGGTCCAGATACGCAGTATTTT. It yields the protein CASSIVSLGPDTQYF.

In this sample, this clone turned up once. The genes are TRBV20-1 and TRBJ2-2; tentatively, D is TRBD2 (6 bases). CDR3 size: 14 residues. Germline V gene data show CDR1 as DFQATT and CDR2 as SNEGSKA (reference sequence). V was shortened by 3 bases and J by 3 bases, with 11 bases between the two germline ends. CDR3 in amino acids: CSASCGRHTGELFF. In DNA form, the CDR3 reads TGCAGTGCTAGTTGTGGGAGGCACACCGGGGAGCTGTTTTTT.

This chain links TRBV5-1 with TRBJ2-3, with 10 bases fitting TRBD2. The junction had 7 bases not matched to a gene; V was cut back by 0 bases and J by 6 bases. The CDR3 loop spans 16 amino acids. The germline V gene encodes CDR1 SGHRS and CDR2 YFSETQ. The CDR3 protein is CASSLDLAGAADTQYF. CDR3 nucleotide sequence: TGCGCCAGCAGCTTGGATCTAGCGGGAGCTGCGGATACGCAGTATTTT.

The genes are TRBV9 and TRBJ2-5; 10 nucleotides align to TRBD2. Per the germline V gene, CDR1 is SGDLS and CDR2 is YYNGEE. The junction had 0 bases not matched to a gene; V was cut back by 0 bases and J by 1 base. The CDR3 spans 15 residues. Here the CDR3 reads CASSVGTSGQETQYF. In DNA form, the CDR3 reads TGTGCCAGCAGCGTAGGGACTAGCGGCCAAGAGACCCAGTACTTC.

V is TRBV19 and J is TRBJ2-7, with D possibly matching TRBD1 (5 bases). The CDR3 is 14 amino acids. Trimming shortened V by 10 bases and J by 3 bases, and 19 bases separated the two germline ends. Looked up from germline, CDR1 is LNHDA and CDR2 is SQIVND (reference sequence). The CDR3 DNA is TGTGCCACCTCCGGGCAGGGTAGAAGCTACGAGCAGTACTTC. It is translated as CATSGQGRSYEQYF.

The chain uses TRBV5-1 and TRBJ2-2; 11 positions match TRBD1. The CDR3 extends over 14 amino acids. Unmatched junction bases numbered 2, after V lost 4 bases and J lost 6 bases. Germline V gene sequence: CDR1 SGHRS, CDR2 YFSETQ. In DNA, the CDR3 is TGCGCCAGCAGCCCGGGACAGGGGGCCGGGGAGCTGTTTTTT. Protein sequence: CASSPGQGAGELFF.

This clone appeared once. The rearrangement joins TRBV5-6 to TRBJ2-5; the D is unclear. The CDR3 runs to 15 residues. V gave up 2 bases and J gave up 0 bases, with 11 bases separating them. Per the germline V gene, CDR1 is SGHDT and CDR2 is YYEEEE. The CDR3 DNA reads TGTGCCAGCAGCTTCGGCCAGGTTCACCAAGAGACCCAGTACTTC. It is translated as CASSFGQVHQETQYF.

This clone was recorded a few times. The chain carries TRBV30 and TRBJ1-2; no clear D. Trimming pared 3 bases from V and 7 bases from J, leaving 12 bases between. This CDR3 comprises 12 residues. Germline V gene sequence: CDR1 GTSNPN, CDR2 SVGIG (reference sequence). The CDR3 protein is CAWSKRGFGYTF. The CDR3 region has the DNA TGTGCCTGGAGCAAACGGGGTTTTGGCTACACCTTC.

The V call is TRBV6-5, the J call TRBJ2-7; 7 positions agree with TRBD1. The CDR3 is 15 amino acids. Germline trimming cut 4 bases from V and 0 bases from J; bases unmatched to any gene: 6. Germline CDR1 is MNHEY and CDR2 is SVGAGI. The CDR3 DNA reads TGTGCCAGCAGTTCCCTCGGGACAGACTCCTACGAGCAGTACTTC. Amino acid sequence: CASSSLGTDSYEQYF.

The rearrangement uses TRBV7-6 and TRBJ2-5; 7 bases map to TRBD2. From germline, CDR1 is SGHVS and CDR2 FNYEAQ. The trim removed 3 bases at V and 4 bases at J, leaving 2 bases unmatched. There are 13 residues in the CDR3. The CDR3 nucleotides are TGTGCCAGCAGCTTTGCGGGAGTAGAGACCCAGTACTTC. As protein: CASSFAGVETQYF. The whole variable domain, filled in from reference TRBV7-6 and TRBJ2-5, reads GAGVSQSPRYKVTKRGQDVALRCDPISGHVSLYWYRQALGQGPEFLTYFNYEAQQDKSGLPNDRFSAERPEGSISTLTIQRTEQRDSAMYRCASSFAGVETQYFGPGTRLLVL.

The rearrangement joins TRBV10-3 to TRBJ2-1, with TRBD2 as a possible D gene (6 bases). Trimming left V 4 bases short and J 10 bases short, with 23 bases between. There are 16 residues in the CDR3. Per the germline V gene, CDR1 is ENHRY and CDR2 is SYGVKD. The CDR3 nucleotides are TGTGCCATCAGTGCCGGGACTTCTACTTCATCAGCCGAGCAGTTCTTC. Translated: CAISAGTSTSSAEQFF.

The chain recombines TRBV4-3 with TRBJ1-1, with 7 nucleotides matching TRBD1. The CDR3 contains 15 residues. The germline CDR1 and CDR2 sequences are LGHNA and YSLEER. With 2 bases clipped from V and 1 base from J, the junction kept 4 bases outside the gene matches. DNA of the CDR3: TGCGCCAGCAGCCAATTGGGACAGAGGAACACTGAAGCTTTCTTT. Translating gives CASSQLGQRNTEAFF.

Of note for this clone: Other DNA sequences in this sample translate to the same CDR3. This chain uses TRBV19 with TRBJ2-2; 12 bases are shared with TRBD1. Trimming at V came to 5 bases and at J to 4 bases, leaving 5 bases not matched to a gene. There are 16 residues in the CDR3. Germline CDR1 and CDR2: LNHDA and SQIVND (reference sequence). Here the CDR3 DNA reads TGTGCCAGTAGTGCGGGACAGGGGGCTGGCACCGGGGAGCTGTTTTTT. Residues: CASSAGQGAGTGELFF.

The chain is built from TRBV5-1 and TRBJ2-3; no reliable D call. Deletions cut 4 bases from V and 6 bases from J, with 15 bases between. The CDR3 consists of 14 residues. From germline, CDR1 is SGHRS and CDR2 YFSETQ. CDR3 coding DNA: TGCGCCAGCAGCACAGTCCGCCCGTCCGATACGCAGTATTTT. This gives the protein CASSTVRPSDTQYF.

The chain combines TRBV19 with TRBJ2-2; D gene ambiguous. V lost 3 bases to trimming and J lost 6 bases, with 8 bases between them. The CDR3 has 13 amino acids. Germline V lookup: CDR1 LNHDA, CDR2 SQIVND (reference sequence). This chain's CDR3 is CASSMPGSGELFF. In DNA, the CDR3 is TGTGCCAGTAGTATGCCCGGGTCCGGGGAGCTGTTTTTT.